This T cell receptor (beta chain) was observed in a study of response to subunit inactivated influenza vaccine. TCRdb reprocessed the RT-PCR reads via MiXCR and lists one record per CDR3 protein. The data contain roughly 500,000 distinct CDR3 sequences, approximately 22% of them singletons. In its sample, this clonotype was seen many times. The same data also contributed to another study, on T cells expressing NK-cell markers. That work contributes: Researchers built TCR beta cDNA using 5'RACE template switching with UMIs. The TCR beta repertoires originated in sorted CD3+CD56+NKG2C+, CD3+CD56+NKG2C- and CD3+CD56-NKG2C+ T cells. In five to seven donors, dominant CD3+CD56+NKG2C+ clonotypes ranked among the top 10 CD8+ clonotypes. HCMV specificity of expanded NKG2C+ T cell clones remained unclear.

Sequenced here: CD4+ T cells sorted from PBMCs, sampled about 12 days after vaccination. This receptor was obtained from a man aged 50 to 60 who received an inactivated influenza vaccine.

The CDR3 sequence: CSVEGVGSTDTQYF. CDR3 sequence (DNA): TGCAGCGTTGAAGGGGTGGGTAGCACAGATACGCAGTATTTT. The chain is built from TRBV29-1 and TRBJ2-3, with no clear D. The V gene's germline CDR1 is SQVTM and CDR2 ANQGSEA. The CDR3 totals 14 residues. V shed 1 base and J shed 0 bases, with 8 bases lying between them.